These T cell receptor beta chains were read from a single sample in a study of cytomegalovirus exposure and HLA in healthy donors. TCRdb's copy holds only in-frame clones and misses some; the assay was immunoSEQ multiplex PCR. The profile covers fewer than 250,000 clones, with about 81% appearing a single time and about 6% taken by the ten largest. Sequenced sample: PBMCs. The receptors were sampled from a man in his forties in good health and CMV-seropositive. The CDR3 runs from the conserved cysteine through the conserved F or W.

TRBJ2-1	TRBV6-9	CASSYAGSSYNEQFF
TRBJ1-2	TRBV19	CASSTRQGIDYGYTF
TRBJ2-7	TRBV14	CASSQASALSYEQYF
TRBJ2-7	TRBV28	CASSSPGTSGREKDYEQYF
TRBJ1-2	TRBV15	CATSRSGQGAYGYTF
TRBJ1-5	TRBV19	CASAQGSQPQHF
NA	TRBV6-6	CASSPYSGPPYEQYF
TRBJ2-1	TRBV30	CAWSEEGSGRGTFF
TRBJ2-3	TRBV27	CASSRDLRGTDTQYF
TRBJ1-4	TRBV23-1	CASSRLDRGANEKLFF
TRBJ1-5	TRBV2	CASSGPGQGNQPQHF
TRBJ2-7	TRBV5-4	CASTPRTGNEQYF
TRBJ2-7	TRBV5-1	CASSLRREGRNEQYF